The rows below give T cell receptor beta chains drawn from one sample of a study of blood T cell repertoires in COVID-19. Some clones are missing from TCRdb's copy, which holds only in-frame ones; the method was immunoSEQ multiplex PCR. The sample lists about 280,000 clones, 65% to 90% occurring once. The sample comprised peripheral blood. Source of these receptors: a human donor in a cohort sampled during active COVID-19. Both conserved end residues are part of each CDR3. Each record gives: D gene, J gene, clone size, V gene, CDR3 DNA, CDR3 protein. The D gene is left open where the match is weak. Expanded clones are given a class, and other clones once, few, many or no size at all.

-	TRBJ1-5	once	TRBV19	TGTGCCAGTAGTATAGCGGGGCGTACAGGGTTGCAGCCCCAGCATTTT	CASSIAGRTGLQPQHF
-	TRBJ2-3	-	TRBV28	TGTGCCAGCGGATCGGGATGGGATACGCAGTATTTT	CASGSGWDTQYF
TRBD1	TRBJ2-5	-	TRBV18	TGTGCCAGCTCAAATTTCGACAGGGGGGAGACCCAGTACTTC	CASSNFDRGETQYF
-	TRBJ2-1	-	TRBV3-1/TRBV3-2	TGTGCCAGCACCCTAGGACAGTTGTACAATGAGCAGTTCTTC	CASTLGQLYNEQFF
-	TRBJ1-3	-	TRBV12-3/TRBV12-4	TGTGCCAGCAGAGTCGCGGGAACCGACACCATATATTTT	CASRVAGTDTIYF
TRBD1	TRBJ1-4	once	TRBV19	TGTGCCAGTAGTGGACAGGCGGAAAATGAAAAACTGTTTTTT	CASSGQAENEKLFF
TRBD2	TRBJ2-1	-	TRBV2	TGTGCCAGCAGATTTGAACTAGCGGGAGGGCGTAATGAGCAGTTCTTC	CASRFELAGGRNEQFF
-	TRBJ1-2	-	TRBV9	TGTGCCAGCAGCGTAGCAAGTCTGGGGCCGGATGGCTACACCTTC	CASSVASLGPDGYTF
-	TRBJ1-2	-	TRBV28	TGTGCCGTTTGGGCAGGGTACGATGGCTACACCTTC	CAVWAGYDGYTF
TRBD2	TRBJ2-1	-	TRBV6-2/TRBV6-3	TGTGCCAGCAGTTACTCTCGACTAGCGGGACCAAATGAGCAGTTCTTC	CASSYSRLAGPNEQFF
TRBD2	TRBJ2-1	-	TRBV6-6	TGTGCCAGCAGTTATGGACTAGAGGCCCATGAGCAGTTCTTC	CASSYGLEAHEQFF
-	TRBJ2-7	-	TRBV7-9	TGTGCCAGCAGCCCCCATCCCACGGGGTACGAGCAGTACTTC	CASSPHPTGYEQYF
-	TRBJ2-5	once	TRBV3-1/TRBV3-2	TGTGCCAGCAGCCAAGTACAAGAGACCCAGTACTTC	CASSQVQETQYF
-	TRBJ1-1	-	TRBV19	TGTGCCAGTAGTATTTCTTCAGGTTCCTCTCGGGCTTTCTTT	CASSISSGSSRAFF
-	TRBJ2-3	-	TRBV28	TGTGCCAGCAGTTCCACGGACAGGACTAAGACAGATACGCAGTATTTT	CASSSTDRTKTDTQYF
-	TRBJ2-3	-	TRBV29-1	TGCAGCGCGGCCGATACCGGCGGAGAAACAGATACGCAGTATTTT	CSAADTGGETDTQYF
-	TRBJ2-3	-	TRBV6-4	TGTGCCAGCAGACACGCGGGCACAGATACGCAGTATTTT	CASRHAGTDTQYF
TRBD1	TRBJ1-1	-	TRBV6-5	TGTGCCAGCAGTTTTTGGGACAGCACTGAAGCTTTCTTT	CASSFWDSTEAFF
TRBD1	TRBJ1-5	-	TRBV6-6	TGTGCCAGCTTAACAGGGGGAAGTAGGCAGCCCCAGCATTTT	CASLTGGSRQPQHF
-	TRBJ2-1	-	TRBV27	TGTGCCAGCAGTTTATATAGCGATGAGCCCTACAATGAGCAGTTCTTC	CASSLYSDEPYNEQFF
-	TRBJ1-4	-	TRBV2	TGTGCCAGCAGACATAGGGGGTTGTTTAATGAAAAACTGTTTTTT	CASRHRGLFNEKLFF
-	TRBJ1-1	-	TRBV12-5	TGTGCTAGTGCCCCCCTCGGGGCTGAAGCTTTCTTT	CASAPLGAEAFF
TRBD2	TRBJ2-2	-	TRBV5-6	TGTGCCAGCAGCTTGCCAGGGACTAGCGGGTCCGGGGAGCTGTTTTTT	CASSLPGTSGSGELFF